This is a list of T cell receptor beta chains from one sample in a study of T cells in Graves' hyperthyroidism and ophthalmopathy. From the multiplex PCR reads, TCRdb called clonotypes with MiXCR, one entry per CDR3 protein. The sample includes about 380,000 distinct CDR3 sequences, approximately 15% of them seen just once. The sequencing sample was made of blood. These receptors were taken from a woman aged 55-70 years with Graves' hyperthyroidism. Both conserved end residues are part of each CDR3. The order of the fields is J gene, clone size, D gene, V gene, CDR3 protein, CDR3 DNA. A D gene is named only where the DNA matches it firmly. Size is omitted from some rows. Given values are once, few, many or a class for expanded clones.

TRBJ1-1,few,NA,TRBV10-3,CAISESTPGSYRTEAFF,TGTGCCATCAGTGAGTCGACCCCCGGCTCTTATCGGACTGAAGCTTTCTTT
TRBJ1-1,many,NA,TRBV12-3/TRBV12-4,CASSLSRYTEAFF,TGTGCCAGCAGTTTAAGCCGCTATACTGAAGCTTTCTTT
TRBJ2-5,NA,TRBD2,TRBV27,CASSPRLAGGQLYQETQYF,TGTGCCAGCAGTCCCCGACTAGCGGGAGGACAATTGTACCAAGAGACCCAGTACTTC
TRBJ2-7,NA,TRBD2,TRBV20-1,CSARAGTSGYHEQYF,TGCAGTGCTAGAGCCGGGACTAGCGGGTACCACGAGCAGTACTTC
TRBJ1-2,many,NA,TRBV5-1,CASSIDSYGYTF,TGCGCCAGCAGCATCGACAGCTATGGCTACACCTTC
TRBJ1-1,many,NA,TRBV11-3,CASSLATDSEAFF,TGTGCCAGCAGCTTAGCCACGGATAGTGAAGCTTTCTTT
TRBJ2-6,NA,TRBD2,TRBV11-2,CASSHGGGSQTF,TGTGCCAGCAGCCACGGGGGGGGGTCTCAAACTTTC
TRBJ2-3,many,TRBD2,TRBV5-8,CASSSQLSGSMDTQYF,TGTGCCAGCAGCTCTCAACTTAGCGGGAGTATGGATACGCAGTATTTT
TRBJ1-1,many,NA,TRBV28,CASSLLWMNTEAFF,TGTGCCAGCAGTTTACTGTGGATGAACACTGAAGCTTTCTTT
TRBJ2-1,many,NA,TRBV18,CASSPVGLTLNEQFF,TGTGCCAGCTCACCAGTGGGACTCACCCTAAATGAGCAGTTCTTC
TRBJ1-3,NA,NA,TRBV12-3/TRBV12-4,CASRPSGNTIYF,TGTGCCAGCAGACCCTCTGGAAACACCATATATTTT
TRBJ1-6,few,NA,TRBV27,CASCMTRLINSPLHF,TGTGCCAGTTGCATGACCCGGCTTATTAATTCACCCCTCCACTTT
TRBJ2-7,NA,TRBD2,TRBV7-2,CAGSFLAGGYEQYF,TGTGCCGGCAGCTTTCTAGCGGGAGGCTACGAGCAGTACTTC
TRBJ2-7,NA,TRBD1,TRBV12-3/TRBV12-4,CASSGTGRSEQYF,TGTGCCAGCAGCGGGACAGGGCGCAGCGAGCAGTACTTC
TRBJ1-2,few,NA,TRBV7-8,CASTAALYGDRTYGYTF,TGTGCCAGCACGGCAGCTTTATACGGGGATCGGACCTATGGCTACACCTTC
TRBJ1-1,many,TRBD1,TRBV3-1,CASSQGSGTGGTEAFF,TGTGCCAGCAGCCAGGGATCCGGGACAGGGGGCACTGAAGCTTTCTTT
TRBJ1-2,NA,NA,TRBV7-9,CASSQGVSGYTF,TGTGCCAGCAGCCAAGGGGTTTCTGGCTACACCTTC
TRBJ2-2,many,NA,TRBV5-5,CASSPSPANTGELFF,TGTGCCAGCAGCCCCAGCCCGGCGAACACCGGGGAGCTGTTTTTT
TRBJ2-1,NA,TRBD2,TRBV4-1,CASRNGVERGLGQNEQFF,TGCGCCAGCAGAAACGGGGTAGAGCGGGGGCTTGGACAAAATGAGCAGTTCTTC
TRBJ1-2,NA,TRBD1,TRBV20-1,CSATRDSDGYGYTF,TGCAGTGCCACCCGGGACAGCGACGGCTATGGCTACACCTTC
TRBJ2-1,NA,TRBD2,TRBV7-6,CASSFGGWQAGEHNEQFF,TGTGCCAGCAGCTTTGGAGGGTGGCAAGCGGGAGAACACAATGAGCAGTTCTTC
TRBJ2-1,NA,TRBD1,TRBV19,CASSKGQGVGYEQFF,TGTGCCAGTAGTAAGGGACAGGGGGTAGGGTATGAGCAGTTCTTC